These T cell receptor beta chains were read from a single sample in a study of cytomegalovirus exposure and HLA in healthy donors. The table came from immunoSEQ multiplex PCR; TCRdb's copy has only in-frame clones and leaves some out. This repertoire shows 150,000 to 200,000 clones, around 79% found once; its top ten account for roughly 1.5%. The source material was PBMCs. The receptors come from a woman aged 45 to 65 in good health and CMV-seronegative. The CDR3 runs from the conserved cysteine through the conserved F or W. D genes are given only for firm matches. Rows may omit the clone size; those that give it use once, few, many or a size class.

V gene	D gene	clone size	J gene	CDR3 DNA	CDR3 protein
TRBV9	NA	NA	TRBJ2-1	TGTGCCAGCAGCCCCCCGCCGGGACTCCCAAATGAGCAGTTCTTC	CASSPPPGLPNEQFF
TRBV11-2	TRBD1	NA	TRBJ1-2	TGTGCCAGCAGCCCCCGAGGGGGCCGGGGAGGCTATGGCTACACCTTC	CASSPRGGRGGYGYTF
TRBV5-1	TRBD1	few	TRBJ2-7	TGCGCCAGCAGCTTACAGGGGTACGAGCAGTACTTC	CASSLQGYEQYF
TRBV6-5	NA	once	TRBJ2-1	TGTGCCAGCAGGGTTCTAGCGCCGGCCAACAATGAGCAGTTCTTC	CASRVLAPANNEQFF
TRBV28	TRBD1	NA	TRBJ2-7	TGTGCCAGCGGGCCCAATGCAGGGGGCTGGGACGAGCAGTACTTC	CASGPNAGGWDEQYF
TRBV4-2	NA	NA	TRBJ2-7	TGTGCCAGCAGCCAAGAAAGACTGGCCTACGAGCAGTACTTC	CASSQERLAYEQYF
TRBV19	NA	NA	TRBJ1-4	TGTGCCAGTATAGGGGCTAAGAGTGAAAAACTGTTTTTT	CASIGAKSEKLFF
TRBV28	TRBD1	NA	TRBJ1-6	TGTGCCAGCAGTTTGGGACAGTTAAATTCACCCCTCCACTTT	CASSLGQLNSPLHF
TRBV18	TRBD1	NA	TRBJ1-5	TGTGCCAGCTCACTAAGACCCGCAGGGGGAGTCGATCAGCCCCAGCATTTT	CASSLRPAGGVDQPQHF
TRBV5-6	TRBD1	NA	TRBJ2-1	TGTGCCAGCAGCTTGGGGACAGGGAGCTCCTACAATGAGCAGTTCTTC	CASSLGTGSSYNEQFF
TRBV7-9	TRBD2	NA	TRBJ2-7	TGTGCCAGCAGCCCGGGACTAGCGGGGGGGCCTGACGAGCAGTACTTC	CASSPGLAGGPDEQYF
TRBV5-5	NA	NA	TRBJ2-3	TGTGCCAGCAGCTTGAGTCCAGGGGGGCGGACAGATACGCAGTATTTT	CASSLSPGGRTDTQYF
TRBV19	TRBD1	NA	TRBJ1-4	TGTGCCAGTAAGACAGGGGGACGGGATGAAAAACTGTTTTTT	CASKTGGRDEKLFF
TRBV6-1	NA	NA	TRBJ2-3	TGTGCCAGCAGTAGGGTGGGGGGATCGACAGATACGCAGTATTTT	CASSRVGGSTDTQYF
TRBV18	NA	NA	TRBJ2-7	TGTGCCAGCTCACCTACCCGACAGCAGCGCTACGAGCAGTACTTC	CASSPTRQQRYEQYF
TRBV6-5	TRBD1	NA	TRBJ2-7	TGTGCCAGCAGTTACGGGACAGGGCGCGAGCAGTACTTC	CASSYGTGREQYF
TRBV6-5	NA	few	TRBJ1-1	TGTGCCAGCAGTTCGCCGACTTTTTCTGAAGCTTTCTTT	CASSSPTFSEAFF
TRBV5-4	TRBD1	many	TRBJ2-3	TGTGCCAGCAGCCCAGACAGGGCTAGCACAGATACGCAGTATTTT	CASSPDRASTDTQYF
TRBV5-1	NA	once	TRBJ1-1	TGCGCCAGCAGCTTGATGCAGGGGCTGAACACTGAAGCTTTCTTT	CASSLMQGLNTEAFF
TRBV7-2	TRBD1	NA	TRBJ2-2	TGTGCCAGCAGACTACCGGGACAGGGGGCCACTTGGGTGGCCGGGGAGCTGTTTTTT	CASRLPGQGATWVAGELFF
TRBV5-6	NA	once	TRBJ2-5	TGTGCCAGCAGCCCGGGGACACTAGAGACCCAGTACTTC	CASSPGTLETQYF
TRBV4-3	TRBD1	NA	TRBJ1-2	TGCGCCAGCAGCCAAGATTGGGACAGGGAAACTAACTATGGCTACACCTTC	CASSQDWDRETNYGYTF
TRBV11-2	TRBD1	NA	TRBJ2-7	TGTGCCAGCAGCTTAGCAGTGGGGACAGTCTCCTACGAGCAGTACTTC	CASSLAVGTVSYEQYF
TRBV6-5	NA	NA	TRBJ2-5	TGTGCCAGCAGGAGGGTCCAGGGGAGAGAGACCCAGTACTTC	CASRRVQGRETQYF
TRBV7-9	NA	NA	TRBJ1-5	TGTGCCAGCAGCGATAGTCGACAGGTATTTTCCAGTTTTACCCAGCCCCAGCATTTT	CASSDSRQVFSSFTQPQHF
TRBV6-5	NA	NA	TRBJ1-3	TGTGCCAGCAGACCGTCAGGAGGGGCTGGAAACACCATATATTTT	CASRPSGGAGNTIYF
TRBV11-3	TRBD2	NA	TRBJ2-1	TGTGCCAGCAGCTGGGGACTAGCGGGGTACAATGAGCAGTTCTTC	CASSWGLAGYNEQFF
TRBV6-5	NA	NA	TRBJ2-3	TGTGCCAGCAGTGTAATTAGCGGAAGCACAGATACGCAGTATTTT	CASSVISGSTDTQYF
TRBV29-1	TRBD1	once	TRBJ2-7	TGCAGCGTTGGAAGTACGGGACAGTCTAGACAATTCTCCTACGAGCAGTACTTC	CSVGSTGQSRQFSYEQYF
TRBV5-8	NA	NA	TRBJ1-1	TGTGCCAGCAGCTTCGGTTCCATGGTAGCTTTCTTT	CASSFGSMVAFF
TRBV7-9	TRBD2	NA	TRBJ2-1	TGTGCCAGCAGCTACAACCGGGGGGGCGGTGAGCAGTTCTTC	CASSYNRGGGEQFF
TRBV6-4	NA	once	TRBJ2-3	TGTGCCAGCAGTCGGGGTTCCCTAGGCGCAGATACGCAGTATTTT	CASSRGSLGADTQYF